The 11 T cell receptor beta chains listed next were all sequenced from one sample in a study of beta chain features in type 1 diabetes (dated by TCRdb to about 2018). The protocol used for the library was the immunoSEQ multiplex PCR assay. All of the isolated RNA was reverse transcribed with the High Capacity cDNA Reverse Transcription Kit, so expressed TCRB transcripts were sequenced. TCRdb took over this immuneACCESS table, retaining in-frame rearrangements with V and J assigned. Such tables are incomplete; in checked studies, under half of the missing clones stem from an unresolved V gene, and the remainder is unexplained. A total of about 240,000 clones appear in this sample, 25% to 35% of them only once. The ten largest clones represent around 4% of the sample. Sequencing used central memory CD4+ T cells from blood. These receptors all stem from a man aged 30 to 39 in good health.

To note about this clone: The sample carries other DNA sequences with the same CDR3. The rearrangement links TRBV10-3 to TRBJ2-5; D gene unclear. Trimming took off 6 bases at V and 1 base at J, with 3 bases between the two ends. Germline lookup yields CDR1 ENHRY and CDR2 SYGVKD. The CDR3 spans 11 residues. This chain's CDR3 is CAISAQETQYF. The CDR3 bases are TGTGCCATCAGCGCCCAAGAGACCCAGTACTTC.

In its sample, this clone was seen a few times. This chain uses TRBV9 with TRBJ2-1; 7 positions match TRBD1. The CDR3 contains 13 residues. Germline CDR1 and CDR2: SGDLS and YYNGEE. V gave up 5 bases and J gave up 8 bases; unmatched junction bases: 7. The CDR3 nucleotides are TGTGCCAGCAGTGTCGGACAGGCGGATGAGCAGTTCTTC. It translates to CASSVGQADEQFF. The complete variable domain, with remaining parts taken from reference TRBV9 and TRBJ2-1, reads DSGVTQTPKHLITATGQRVTLRCSPRSGDLSVYWYQQSLDQGLQFLIQYYNGEERAKGNILERFSAQQFPDLHSELNLSSLELGDSALYFCASSVGQADEQFFGPGTRLTVL.

This clone was recorded many times. The CDR3 DNA reads as TGTGCCTGGAGTAGGGCAAATTCACCCCTCCACTTT. Its protein is CAWSRANSPLHF. The rearrangement uses TRBV30 and TRBJ1-6, with unresolved D. Between the trimmed V and J ends, which lost 2 bases and 7 bases, there was a span of 6 bases. CDR1 and CDR2 (germline): GTSNPN, SVGIG (reference sequence). This CDR3 has 12 amino acids.

The chain recombines TRBV5-1 with TRBJ2-3, with 10 bases matching TRBD2. This CDR3 contains 14 residues. Per germline, CDR1 SGHRS and CDR2 YFSETQ. Germline trimming cut 5 bases from V and 5 bases from J; bases unmatched to any gene: 5. CDR3 sequence (DNA): TGCGCCAGCAGGCTAGCGGGGGCCAGAGATACGCAGTATTTT. This gives the protein CASRLAGARDTQYF.

This clone was counted many times. The chain recombines TRBV5-4 with TRBJ2-7, with 7 bases aligning to TRBD2. From germline, CDR1 is SGHNT and CDR2 YYREEE (reference sequence). The CDR3 consists of 15 residues. V trimming: 1 base; J trimming: 1 base; junction bases outside the gene matches: 5. The CDR3 DNA is TGTGCCAGCAGCTTGAAATCTAGCGGATCCTACGAGCAGTACTTC. Translating gives CASSLKSSGSYEQYF.

This clone turned up a few times. This may be a read error, as it is one base from a much larger clone. The rearrangement joins TRBV7-9 to TRBJ2-4, with 7 bases that match TRBD1. Germline V gene lookup returns CDR1 SEHNR and CDR2 FQNEAQ (reference sequence). The CDR3 contains 17 residues. The V gene end was trimmed by 8 bases and the J gene end by 1 base; junction bases not matched to a gene: 14. The CDR3 loop is CASGALTGPAAKNIQYF. In nucleotides, the CDR3 is TGTGCCAGCGGGGCCCTGACAGGGCCCGCTGCCAAAAACATTCAGTACTTC.

The genes are TRBV5-1 and TRBJ2-3; no clear D. The CDR3 covers 14 residues. Germline V CDR1 and CDR2: SGHRS, YFSETQ. V lost 0 bases and J 4 bases, leaving 9 bases between the germline ends. DNA of the CDR3: TGCGCCAGCAGCTTGGGCGGTACTGCAGATACGCAGTATTTT. It codes for CASSLGGTADTQYF.

V gene TRBV4-1 combines with J gene TRBJ1-1; the D is unclear. Germline V gives CDR1 MGHRA, CDR2 YSYEKL. V dropped 2 bases and J dropped 4 bases, with 11 bases sitting between them. The CDR3 is made up of 14 amino acids. This chain's CDR3 is CASSQKERRTEAFF. In DNA form, the CDR3 reads TGCGCCAGCAGCCAAAAGGAGAGGCGCACTGAAGCTTTCTTT.

This clone has a handful of counts. The chain uses TRBV11-2 and TRBJ2-5, with unresolved D. V was trimmed by 5 bases and J by 10 bases, leaving 20 bases between them. The CDR3 is made up of 14 amino acids. CDR1 and CDR2 from the germline V gene are SGHAT and FQNNGV. CDR3 residues: CASSDPSFRMGQYF. The CDR3 nucleotides read TGTGCCAGCAGCGATCCTTCTTTCAGGATGGGCCAGTACTTC.

This clone was detected only a few times. The chain has TRBV7-2 and TRBJ2-7, with 10 bases fitting TRBD2. This CDR3 comprises 16 residues. The germline CDR1 and CDR2 sequences are SGHTA and FQGNSA. V lost 5 bases and J lost 4; bases outside the gene matches: 11. The CDR3 loop is CASSPLAGAATYEQYF. The DNA for the CDR3 is TGTGCCAGCAGCCCGCTAGCGGGAGCAGCGACATACGAGCAGTACTTC.

As to this clone: This sample also contains other DNA sequences that code for the same CDR3. The V gene is TRBV29-1, the J gene TRBJ2-1; maybe TRBD2 (6 bases). The germline V gene has CDR1 SQVTM and CDR2 ANQGSEA. Trimming stripped 7 bases from V and 0 bases from J, with 10 bases between. CDR3 length: 13 amino acids. CDR3 DNA sequence: TGCAGCGCCGGGGGTAGCTCCTACAATGAGCAGTTCTTC. Translation gives CSAGGSSYNEQFF.